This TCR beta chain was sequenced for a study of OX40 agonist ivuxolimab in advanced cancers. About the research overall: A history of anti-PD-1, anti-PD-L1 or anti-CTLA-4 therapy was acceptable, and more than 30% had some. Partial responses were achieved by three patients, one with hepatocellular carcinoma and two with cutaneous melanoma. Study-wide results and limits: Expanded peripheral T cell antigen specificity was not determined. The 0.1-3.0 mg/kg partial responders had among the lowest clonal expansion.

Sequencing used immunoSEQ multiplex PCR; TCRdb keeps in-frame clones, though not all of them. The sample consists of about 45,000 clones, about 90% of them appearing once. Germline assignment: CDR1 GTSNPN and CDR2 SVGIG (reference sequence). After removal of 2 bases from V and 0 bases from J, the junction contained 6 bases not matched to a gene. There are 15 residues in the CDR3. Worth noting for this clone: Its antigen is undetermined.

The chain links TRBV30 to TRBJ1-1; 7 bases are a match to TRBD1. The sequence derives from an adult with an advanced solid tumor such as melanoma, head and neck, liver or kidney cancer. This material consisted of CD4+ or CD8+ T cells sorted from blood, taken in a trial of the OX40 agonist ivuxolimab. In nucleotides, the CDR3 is TGTGCCTGGAGTTCCGGGACAGCGATGAACACTGAAGCTTTCTTT. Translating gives CAWSSGTAMNTEAFF.